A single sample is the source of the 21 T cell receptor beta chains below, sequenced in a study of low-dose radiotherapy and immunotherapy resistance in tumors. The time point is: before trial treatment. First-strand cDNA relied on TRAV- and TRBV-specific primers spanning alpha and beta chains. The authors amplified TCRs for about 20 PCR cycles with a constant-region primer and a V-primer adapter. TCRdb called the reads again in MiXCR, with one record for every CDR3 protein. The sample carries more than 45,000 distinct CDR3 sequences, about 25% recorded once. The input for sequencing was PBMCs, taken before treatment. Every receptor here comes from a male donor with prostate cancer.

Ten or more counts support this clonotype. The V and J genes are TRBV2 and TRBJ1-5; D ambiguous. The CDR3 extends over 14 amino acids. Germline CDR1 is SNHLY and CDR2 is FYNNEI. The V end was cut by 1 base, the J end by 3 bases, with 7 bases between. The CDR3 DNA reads TGTGCCAGCAGTGAAGGGCCCTACAATCAGCCCCAGCATTTT. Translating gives CASSEGPYNQPQHF.

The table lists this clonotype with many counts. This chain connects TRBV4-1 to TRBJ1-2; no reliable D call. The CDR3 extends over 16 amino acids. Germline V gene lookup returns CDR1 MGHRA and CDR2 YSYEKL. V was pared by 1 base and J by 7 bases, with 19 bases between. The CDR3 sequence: CASSQGPRRILSGYTF. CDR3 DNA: TGCGCCAGCAGCCAAGGGCCGAGACGGATCCTTAGTGGCTACACCTTC.

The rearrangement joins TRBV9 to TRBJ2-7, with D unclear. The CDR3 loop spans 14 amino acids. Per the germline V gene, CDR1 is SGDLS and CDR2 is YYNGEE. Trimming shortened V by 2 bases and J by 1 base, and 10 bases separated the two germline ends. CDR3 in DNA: TGTGCCAGCAGCGTGACGAGCACGTCCTACGAGCAGTACTTC. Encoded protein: CASSVTSTSYEQYF.

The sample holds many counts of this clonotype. In DNA, the CDR3 is TGTGCCAGCAGTTTACGTCCGCCTCGGACCGATATTAGCACAGATACGCAGTATTTT. This gives the protein CASSLRPPRTDISTDTQYF. The V call is TRBV27, the J call TRBJ2-3; D ambiguous. The germline gives CDR1 MNHEY, CDR2 SMNVEV (reference sequence). This CDR3 has 19 amino acids. V was trimmed by 2 bases and J by 0 bases, leaving 21 bases between them.

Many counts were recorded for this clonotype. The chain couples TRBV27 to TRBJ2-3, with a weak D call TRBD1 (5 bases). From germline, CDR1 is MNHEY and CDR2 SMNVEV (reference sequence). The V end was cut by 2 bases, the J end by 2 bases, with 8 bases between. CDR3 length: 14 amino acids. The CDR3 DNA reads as TGTGCCAGCAGTTTAGGACACCCCACAGATACGCAGTATTTT. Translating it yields CASSLGHPTDTQYF.

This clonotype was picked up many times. The CDR3 loop is CASSLGGLTPHYGYTF. The CDR3, as DNA: TGTGCCAGCAGTTTAGGAGGACTTACCCCTCACTATGGCTACACCTTC. The genes are TRBV28 and TRBJ1-2; no clear D gene. Trimming cost V 2 bases and J 3 bases, with 16 bases left between them. The CDR3 is made up of 16 amino acids. CDR1 is MDHEN, CDR2 SYDVKM, per germline.

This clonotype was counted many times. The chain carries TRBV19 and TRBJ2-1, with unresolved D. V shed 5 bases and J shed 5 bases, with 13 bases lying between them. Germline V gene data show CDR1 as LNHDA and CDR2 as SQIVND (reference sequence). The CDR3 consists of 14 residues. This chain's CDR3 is CASSPVGFHNEQFF. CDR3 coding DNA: TGTGCCAGTAGTCCAGTAGGGTTCCACAATGAGCAGTTCTTC.

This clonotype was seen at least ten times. The CDR3 loop is CASSLDGGRPFEFF. The CDR3 bases are TGTGCCAGCAGCTTAGATGGCGGGAGGCCGTTCGAGTTCTTC. J is TRBJ2-1 and V is TRBV7-2; TRBD2 matches 8 bases. V trimming: 1 base; J trimming: 14 bases; junction bases outside the gene matches: 10. CDR1 and CDR2 from the germline V gene are SGHTA and FQGNSA. This CDR3 contains 14 residues. Filled out from reference TRBV7-2 and TRBJ2-1, the complete variable domain reads GAGVSQSPSNKVTEKGKDVELRCDPISGHTALYWYRQSLGQGLEFLIYFQGNSAPDKSGLPSDRFSAERTGGSVSTLTIQRTQQEDSAVYLCASSLDGGRPFEFFGPGTRLTVL.

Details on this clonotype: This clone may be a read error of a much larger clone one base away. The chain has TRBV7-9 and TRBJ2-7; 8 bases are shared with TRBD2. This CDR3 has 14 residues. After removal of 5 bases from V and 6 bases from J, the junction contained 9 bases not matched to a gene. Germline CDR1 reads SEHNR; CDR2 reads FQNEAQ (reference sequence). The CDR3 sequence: CASSRRGGTCEQYF. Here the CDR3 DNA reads TGTGCCAGCAGCCGCCGGGGGGGGACCTGCGAGCAGTACTTC.

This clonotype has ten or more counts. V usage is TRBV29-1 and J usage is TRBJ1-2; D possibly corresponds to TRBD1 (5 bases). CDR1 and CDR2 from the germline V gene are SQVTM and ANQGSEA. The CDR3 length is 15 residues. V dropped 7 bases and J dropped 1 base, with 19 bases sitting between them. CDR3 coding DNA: TGCAGCGCCTCGGTGGGGCCGGGAAATAACTATGGCTACACCTTC. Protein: CSASVGPGNNYGYTF.

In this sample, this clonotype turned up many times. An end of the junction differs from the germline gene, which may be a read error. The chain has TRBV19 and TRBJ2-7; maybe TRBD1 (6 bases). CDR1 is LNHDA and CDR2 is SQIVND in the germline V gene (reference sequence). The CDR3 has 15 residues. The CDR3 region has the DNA TGTGCCAGTAGTGTTAACAGGGCTAGCTCCAACGAGCAGTACTTC. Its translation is CASSVNRASSNEQYF. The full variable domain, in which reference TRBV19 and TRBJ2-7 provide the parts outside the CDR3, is DGGITQSPKYLFRKEGQNVTLSCEQNLNHDAMYWYRQDPGQGLRLIYYSQIVNDFQKGDIAEGYSVSREKKESFPLTVTSAQKNPTAFYLCASSVNRASSNEQYFGPGTRLTVT.

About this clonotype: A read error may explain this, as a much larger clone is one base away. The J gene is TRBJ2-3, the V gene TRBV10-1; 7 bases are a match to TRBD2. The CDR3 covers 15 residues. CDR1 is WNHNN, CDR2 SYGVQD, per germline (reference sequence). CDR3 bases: TGCGCCAGCAGTGAGCGACAGACTAGCACAGAGACGCAGTATTTT. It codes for CASSERQTSTETQYF.

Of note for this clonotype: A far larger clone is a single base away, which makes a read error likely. CDR3 DNA sequence: TGTGCCAGCTCACCAGGCGGCGGGACCCCGGGGGAGCAGTTCTTC. This translates into CASSPGGGTPGEQFF. V and J are TRBV18 and TRBJ2-1, with D possibly being TRBD2 (6 bases). Trimming removed 2 bases from V and 10 bases from J, with 18 bases in between. The CDR3 is made up of 15 amino acids. Germline V CDR1 and CDR2: KGHSH, LQKENI.

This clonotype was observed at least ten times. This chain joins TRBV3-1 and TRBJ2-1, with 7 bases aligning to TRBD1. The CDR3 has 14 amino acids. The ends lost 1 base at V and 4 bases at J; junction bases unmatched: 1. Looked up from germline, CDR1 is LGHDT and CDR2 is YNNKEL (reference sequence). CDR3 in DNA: TGTGCCAGCAGCCAAGTACAGGGGTACAATGAGCAGTTCTTC. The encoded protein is CASSQVQGYNEQFF.

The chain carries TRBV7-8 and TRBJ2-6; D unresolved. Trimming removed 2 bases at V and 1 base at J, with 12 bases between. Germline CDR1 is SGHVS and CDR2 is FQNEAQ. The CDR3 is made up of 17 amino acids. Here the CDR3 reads CASSLRATYSGANVLTF. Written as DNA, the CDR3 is TGTGCCAGCAGCTTACGGGCGACATATTCTGGGGCCAACGTCCTGACTTTC.

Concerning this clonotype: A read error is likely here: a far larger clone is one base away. The CDR3 protein is CASNPNWGHNQPQHF. In DNA, the CDR3 is TGCGCCAGCAACCCCAACTGGGGGCATAATCAGCCCCAGCATTTT. The chain combines TRBV6-8 with TRBJ1-5; D possibly corresponds to TRBD1 (6 bases). The germline V gene has CDR1 MNHGY and CDR2 SAAAGT. The CDR3 covers 15 residues.

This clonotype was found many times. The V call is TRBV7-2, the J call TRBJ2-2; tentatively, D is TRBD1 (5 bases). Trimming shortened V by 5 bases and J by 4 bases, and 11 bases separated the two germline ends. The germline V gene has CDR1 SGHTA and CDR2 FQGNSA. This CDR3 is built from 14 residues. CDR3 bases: TGTGCCAGCAGCACCTATAGGGGCACCGGGGAGCTGTTTTTT. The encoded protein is CASSTYRGTGELFF. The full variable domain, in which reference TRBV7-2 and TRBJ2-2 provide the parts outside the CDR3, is GAGVSQSPSNKVTEKGKDVELRCDPISGHTALYWYRQSLGQGLEFLIYFQGNSAPDKSGLPSDRFSAERTGGSVSTLTIQRTQQEDSAVYLCASSTYRGTGELFFGEGSRLTVL.

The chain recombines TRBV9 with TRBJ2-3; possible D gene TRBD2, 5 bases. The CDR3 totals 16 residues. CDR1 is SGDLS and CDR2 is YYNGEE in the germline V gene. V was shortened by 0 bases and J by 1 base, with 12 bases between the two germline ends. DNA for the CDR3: TGTGCCAGCAGCGTAGGGGCTAGCACGGGCACAGATACGCAGTATTTT. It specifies CASSVGASTGTDTQYF.

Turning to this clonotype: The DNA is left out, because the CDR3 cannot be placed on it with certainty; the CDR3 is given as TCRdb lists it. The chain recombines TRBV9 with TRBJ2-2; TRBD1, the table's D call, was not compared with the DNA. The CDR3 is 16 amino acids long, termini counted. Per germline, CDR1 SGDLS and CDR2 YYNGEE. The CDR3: CASSGGGANTGELFFF.

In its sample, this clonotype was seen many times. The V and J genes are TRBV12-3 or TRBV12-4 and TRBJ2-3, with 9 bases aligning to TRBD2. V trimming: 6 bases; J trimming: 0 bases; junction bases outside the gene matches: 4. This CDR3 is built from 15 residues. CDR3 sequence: CASSRLAESTDTQYF. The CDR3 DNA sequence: TGTGCCAGCAGCAGACTAGCGGAAAGCACAGATACGCAGTATTTT.

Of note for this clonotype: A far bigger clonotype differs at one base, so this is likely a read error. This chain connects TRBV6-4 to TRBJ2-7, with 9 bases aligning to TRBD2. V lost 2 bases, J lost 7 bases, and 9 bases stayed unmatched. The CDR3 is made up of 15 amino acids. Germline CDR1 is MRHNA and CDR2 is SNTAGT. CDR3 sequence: CASSDVSSGDYEQYF. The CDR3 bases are TGTGCCAGCAGTGACGTCTCTAGCGGGGACTATGAGCAGTACTTC.